The rows below give T cell receptor beta chains drawn from one sample of a study of blood T cell repertoires in COVID-19. Assay: immunoSEQ multiplex PCR; the TCRdb copy retains only in-frame clones and omits some. The data show roughly 11,000 clones, with 60% to 85% seen just once and about 6% held by the top ten. Sequencing used peripheral blood. These receptors all come from a man aged 55 to 69 with COVID-19, enrolled during active disease. CDR3s include the opening cysteine and the closing phenylalanine or tryptophan. A D gene is named only where the DNA matches it firmly. Size values are once, few and many counts, or a class for expanded clones, and some rows have none.

V: TRBV30; size: .; D: .; J: TRBJ2-7; DNA: TGTGCCTGGAGTGTACGTGGGCTACGGTACTACGAGCAGTACTTC; CDR3: CAWSVRGLRYYEQYF
V: TRBV7-3; size: .; D: .; J: TRBJ2-2; DNA: TGTGCCAGCAGCTTAACGGCGGGAAACACCGGGGAGCTGTTTTTT; CDR3: CASSLTAGNTGELFF
V: TRBV29-1; size: few; D: TRBD1; J: TRBJ1-1; DNA: TGCAGCGTACTAGGACAGGGGAGCACTGAAGCTTTCTTT; CDR3: CSVLGQGSTEAFF
V: TRBV7-2; size: .; D: .; J: TRBJ2-2; DNA: TGTGCCAGCAGCTCCCCGGGACTCGCCCTTTTAGGGGAGCTGTTTTTT; CDR3: CASSSPGLALLGELFF
V: TRBV9; size: .; D: TRBD2; J: TRBJ2-1; DNA: TGTGCCAGCAGCGTAGGACTAGCGGCCTACAATGAGCAGTTCTTC; CDR3: CASSVGLAAYNEQFF
V: TRBV3-1/TRBV3-2; size: .; D: TRBD2; J: TRBJ2-7; DNA: TGTGCCAGCAGCCAAGGGACTAGCGGCTACGAGCAGTACTTC; CDR3: CASSQGTSGYEQYF
V: TRBV5-1; size: .; D: TRBD2; J: TRBJ2-2; DNA: TGCGCCAGCAGCTTGGCCGTTAGCGGGGGTTCCGGGGAGCTGTTTTTT; CDR3: CASSLAVSGGSGELFF
V: TRBV19; size: once; D: TRBD1; J: TRBJ1-1; DNA: TGTGCCAGTAACACAGGGGATGGTGACACTGAAGCTTTCTTT; CDR3: CASNTGDGDTEAFF
V: TRBV3-1/TRBV3-2; size: .; D: TRBD2; J: TRBJ2-5; DNA: TGTGCCAGCAGCCAAGAAGCTGCAGCGGGAGAAGAGACCCAGTACTTC; CDR3: CASSQEAAAGEETQYF
V: TRBV12-3/TRBV12-4; size: .; D: .; J: TRBJ1-2; DNA: TGTGCCAGCAGTTATCCAGACACCTATGGCTACACCTTC; CDR3: CASSYPDTYGYTF
V: TRBV27; size: .; D: .; J: TRBJ2-1; DNA: TGTGCCAGCAGTTTCAGGCTAGCCAGCAATGAGCAGTTCTTC; CDR3: CASSFRLASNEQFF
V: TRBV7-2; size: .; D: TRBD2; J: TRBJ2-3; DNA: TGTGCCAGCAGCTATAGCGGGGGAAACACAGATACGCAGTATTTT; CDR3: CASSYSGGNTDTQYF
V: TRBV5-1; size: once; D: .; J: TRBJ2-1; DNA: TGCGCCAGCAGCTTGGGAGGGATGGGGGCAGCTTACAATGAGCAGTTCTTC; CDR3: CASSLGGMGAAYNEQFF
V: TRBV7-2; size: .; D: TRBD1; J: TRBJ1-2; DNA: TGTGCCAGCAGCTTAAAGACAGGGGCCGGCTACACCTTC; CDR3: CASSLKTGAGYTF
V: TRBV5-4; size: .; D: TRBD1; J: TRBJ1-1; DNA: TGTGCCAGCAGCTTGGGACAGGGGACTTACACTGAAGCTTTCTTT; CDR3: CASSLGQGTYTEAFF
V: TRBV6-5; size: .; D: .; J: TRBJ1-2; DNA: TGTGCCAGCACTACAGGGTATGGCTACACCTTC; CDR3: CASTTGYGYTF
V: TRBV2; size: .; D: .; J: TRBJ2-4; DNA: TGTGCCAGTGGGGGGAACATTCAGTACTTC; CDR3: CASGGNIQYF
V: TRBV4-3; size: .; D: .; J: TRBJ2-2; DNA: TGCGCCAGCAGCAACCTAAACACCGGGGAGCTGTTTTTT; CDR3: CASSNLNTGELFF
V: TRBV7-3; size: .; D: TRBD2; J: TRBJ2-3; DNA: TGTGCCAGCAGCTCCACCCCCGGGACTAGCGGGAGGGCGGATACGCAGTATTTT; CDR3: CASSSTPGTSGRADTQYF
V: TRBV7-9; size: .; D: .; J: TRBJ2-5; DNA: TGTGCCAGCAGCTCCCAGGGCCCGCACTTC; CDR3: CASSSQGPHF
V: TRBV10-3; size: .; D: .; J: TRBJ1-2; DNA: TGTGCCATCAGTGATCAACAGGGAGTTAATGGCTACACCTTC; CDR3: CAISDQQGVNGYTF
V: TRBV9; size: .; D: TRBD2; J: TRBJ2-1; DNA: TGTGCCAGCAGCGCCTCCATAGCGGGAGGGAATGAGCAGTTCTTC; CDR3: CASSASIAGGNEQFF
V: TRBV20-1; size: .; D: .; J: TRBJ1-1; DNA: TGCAGTGCTAGTCAGGGGTGGGGCACTGAAGCTTTCTTT; CDR3: CSASQGWGTEAFF
V: TRBV19; size: .; D: TRBD1; J: TRBJ2-7; DNA: TGTGCCAGTAGTGGGACAGGGGCGAGGTACGAGCAGTACTTC; CDR3: CASSGTGARYEQYF